The TCR beta chain under discussion was sequenced for a study of T cell changes during pregnancy in multiple sclerosis. Repertoires were generated with immunoSEQ multiplex PCR, while TCRdb's copy carries only in-frame clones and drops some. The data show about 51,000 clones, with roughly 93% seen just once and 1.5% to 2% held by the top ten. This clonotype was sampled from a female donor with multiple sclerosis, enrolled in a pregnancy study. The sequencing here drew on peripheral blood, taken in the second trimester of pregnancy.

The DNA for the CDR3 is TGTGCCAGTAGACACGACAGGCGCCAAGAGACCCAGTACTTC. Protein product: CASRHDRRQETQYF. The V and J genes are TRBV19 and TRBJ2-5; D is possibly TRBD1 (6 bases). Deletions cut 6 bases from V and 1 base from J, with 12 bases between. This CDR3 is built from 14 residues. Germline V gene data show CDR1 as LNHDA and CDR2 as SQIVND (reference sequence).